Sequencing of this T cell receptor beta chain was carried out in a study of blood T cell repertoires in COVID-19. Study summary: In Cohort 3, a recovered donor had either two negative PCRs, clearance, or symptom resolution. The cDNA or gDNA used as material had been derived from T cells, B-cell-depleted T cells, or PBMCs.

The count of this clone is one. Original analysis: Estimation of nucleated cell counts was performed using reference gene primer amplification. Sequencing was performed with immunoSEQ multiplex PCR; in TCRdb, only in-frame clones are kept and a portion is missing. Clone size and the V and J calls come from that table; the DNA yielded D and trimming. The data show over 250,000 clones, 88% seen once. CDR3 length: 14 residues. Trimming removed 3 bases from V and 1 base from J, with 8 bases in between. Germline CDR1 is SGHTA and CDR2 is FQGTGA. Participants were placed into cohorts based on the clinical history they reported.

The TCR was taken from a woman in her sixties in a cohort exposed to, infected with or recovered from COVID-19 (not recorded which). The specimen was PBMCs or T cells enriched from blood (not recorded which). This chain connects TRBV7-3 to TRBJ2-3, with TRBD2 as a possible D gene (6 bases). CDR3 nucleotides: TGTGCCAGCAGCTTTACGGGGGGCACAGATACGCAGTATTTT. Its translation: CASSFTGGTDTQYF.